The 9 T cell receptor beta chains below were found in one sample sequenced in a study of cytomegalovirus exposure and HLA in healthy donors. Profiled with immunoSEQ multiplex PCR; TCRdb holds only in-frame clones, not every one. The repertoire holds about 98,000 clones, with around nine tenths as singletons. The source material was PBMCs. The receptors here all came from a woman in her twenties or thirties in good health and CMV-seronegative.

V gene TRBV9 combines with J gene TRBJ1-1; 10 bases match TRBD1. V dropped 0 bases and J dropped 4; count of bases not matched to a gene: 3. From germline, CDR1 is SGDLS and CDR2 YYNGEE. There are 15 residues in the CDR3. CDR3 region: CASSVAGQGVTEAFF. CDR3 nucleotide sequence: TGTGCCAGCAGCGTAGCCGGACAGGGGGTCACTGAAGCTTTCTTT.

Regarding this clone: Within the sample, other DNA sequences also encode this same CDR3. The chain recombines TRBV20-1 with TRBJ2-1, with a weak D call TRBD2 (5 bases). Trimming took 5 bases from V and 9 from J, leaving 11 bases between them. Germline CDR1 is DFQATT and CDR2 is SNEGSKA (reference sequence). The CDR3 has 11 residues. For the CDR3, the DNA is TGCAGTGCTCGCGTGCGGGTTGAGCAGTTCTTC. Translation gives CSARVRVEQFF.

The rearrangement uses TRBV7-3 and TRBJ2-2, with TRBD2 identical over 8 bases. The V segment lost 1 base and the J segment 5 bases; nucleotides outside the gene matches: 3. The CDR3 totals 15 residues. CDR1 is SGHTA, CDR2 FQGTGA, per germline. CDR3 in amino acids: CASSLIREGTGELFF. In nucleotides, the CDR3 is TGTGCCAGCAGCTTAATCCGGGAGGGAACCGGGGAGCTGTTTTTT.

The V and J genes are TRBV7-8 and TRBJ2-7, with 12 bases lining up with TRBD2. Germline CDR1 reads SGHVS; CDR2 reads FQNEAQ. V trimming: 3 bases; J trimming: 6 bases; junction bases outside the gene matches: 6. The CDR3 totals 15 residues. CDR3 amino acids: CASSFQLAGGGEQYF. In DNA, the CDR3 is TGTGCCAGCAGCTTCCAACTAGCGGGGGGCGGCGAGCAGTACTTC.

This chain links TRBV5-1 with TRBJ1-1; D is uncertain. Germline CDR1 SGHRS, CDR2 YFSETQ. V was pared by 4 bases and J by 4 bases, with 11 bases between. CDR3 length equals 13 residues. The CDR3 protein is CASSASGFTEAFF. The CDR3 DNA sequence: TGCGCCAGCAGCGCCTCGGGGTTCACTGAAGCTTTCTTT.

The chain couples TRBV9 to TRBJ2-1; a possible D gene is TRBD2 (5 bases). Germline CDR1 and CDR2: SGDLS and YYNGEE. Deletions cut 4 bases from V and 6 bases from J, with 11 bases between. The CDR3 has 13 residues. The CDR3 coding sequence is TGTGCCAGCAGCACACATAGCGTCAATGAGCAGTTCTTC. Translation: CASSTHSVNEQFF.

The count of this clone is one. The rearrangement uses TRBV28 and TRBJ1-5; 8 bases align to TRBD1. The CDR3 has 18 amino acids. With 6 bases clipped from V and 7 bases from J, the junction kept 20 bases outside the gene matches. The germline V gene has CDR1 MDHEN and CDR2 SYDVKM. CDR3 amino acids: CASSRKLAGQGRRQPQHF. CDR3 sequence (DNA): TGTGCCAGCAGCCGAAAACTAGCCGGACAGGGAAGACGGCAGCCCCAGCATTTT.

Here the CDR3 reads CASSLVGTSYEQYF. As DNA, the CDR3 is TGTGCCAGCAGCTTGGTGGGCACCTCCTACGAGCAGTACTTC. This chain joins TRBV5-6 and TRBJ2-7; D gene ambiguous. CDR3 length equals 14 residues. The V end was cut by 0 bases, the J end by 0 bases, with 7 bases between. Germline-derived CDR1 and CDR2 are SGHDT and YYEEEE.

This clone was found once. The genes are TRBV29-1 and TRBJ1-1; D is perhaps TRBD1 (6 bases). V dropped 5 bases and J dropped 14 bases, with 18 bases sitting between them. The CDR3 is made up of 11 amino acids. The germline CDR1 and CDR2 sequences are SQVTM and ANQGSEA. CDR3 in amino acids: CSVPLGGGSFF. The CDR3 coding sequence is TGCAGCGTTCCCCTTGGGGGCGGGTCCTTCTTT.